The rows below give T cell receptor beta chains drawn from one sample of a study of blood T cells in healthy people across ages. One entry per CDR3 protein, called by TCRdb with MiXCR from the 5' RACE reads. The data contain over a million distinct CDR3 sequences, 42% of them singletons. The sequenced material came from blood. These receptors came from a woman between 18 and 30 years old in good health. The conserved cysteine and the conserved F or W are not part of the CDR3 here.

j_gene: TRBJ2-5
v_gene: TRBV25-1
CDR3aa: ASSELDFQETQY

j_gene: -
v_gene: TRBV12-3/TRBV12-4
CDR3aa: ASSPGDFPYEQY

j_gene: TRBJ1-2
v_gene: TRBV27
CDR3aa: AGSPRGGGGYGYT

j_gene: TRBJ2-3
v_gene: TRBV4-1
CDR3aa: ASSQTGTPGDTQY

j_gene: TRBJ2-1
v_gene: TRBV6-5
CDR3aa: ASSYSPDPLGEQF

j_gene: TRBJ1-4
v_gene: TRBV19
CDR3aa: ASSTLTSTNEKLF

j_gene: TRBJ2-3
v_gene: TRBV29-1
CDR3aa: SVTSTGGKADTQY

j_gene: TRBJ2-3
v_gene: TRBV4-1
CDR3aa: ASSQDRAERNAQY

j_gene: TRBJ1-1
v_gene: TRBV27
CDR3aa: ASSTRRMNTEAF

j_gene: TRBJ1-2
v_gene: TRBV4-1
CDR3aa: ASSQATYNPGYGYT

j_gene: TRBJ2-3
v_gene: TRBV7-6
CDR3aa: ASSSLGLEVSDTQY

j_gene: TRBJ2-7
v_gene: TRBV27
CDR3aa: ATQTRGTREQY

j_gene: TRBJ1-5
v_gene: TRBV21-1
CDR3aa: ASSAHNPQGRVQPQH

j_gene: TRBJ2-3
v_gene: TRBV21-1
CDR3aa: ASIGQGENTDTQY

j_gene: TRBJ1-3
v_gene: TRBV6-5
CDR3aa: ASSPRDRALGNTIY

j_gene: TRBJ2-7
v_gene: TRBV6-1
CDR3aa: ASSDETVNHYEQY

j_gene: TRBJ2-3
v_gene: TRBV18
CDR3aa: ASSPRSGSTDTQY

j_gene: TRBJ2-5
v_gene: TRBV19
CDR3aa: ASSRGGLAGQETQY

j_gene: TRBJ2-2
v_gene: TRBV29-1
CDR3aa: SERRRITGELF

j_gene: TRBJ1-4
v_gene: TRBV12-3/TRBV12-4
CDR3aa: ASRAGTGELEKLF